The 10 T cell receptor beta chains below were found in one sample sequenced in a study of regulatory T cells in long-lasting Graves disease. According to the study, TCR beta libraries were built with iRepertoire HTBI primers and CDR3-region Arm-PCR. MiXCR, applied by TCRdb to the multiplex PCR reads, yields one record per CDR3 protein. The sample contains about 470,000 distinct CDR3 sequences, 14% to 15% of which appear only once. Described time point: newly diagnosed GD, antithyroid drugs for less than 3 months. The TCR library was made from RNA that had been extracted from PBMCs in TRIzol. The same sample was also used in a study of T cells in Graves' hyperthyroidism and ophthalmopathy.

Source: peripheral blood mononuclear cells (PBMCs), taken at new diagnosis, from a patient treated with antithyroid drugs. The receptor source for this set is a woman under 40 with Graves disease.

This clonotype was seen at least ten times. This chain connects TRBV28 to TRBJ2-1, with no clear D. From germline, CDR1 is MDHEN and CDR2 SYDVKM. Deletions cut 4 bases from V and 2 bases from J, with 18 bases between. CDR3 length equals 17 residues. CDR3 sequence: CASSSLFVPSAYNEQFF. The CDR3 DNA reads as TGTGCCAGCAGTTCCCTTTTCGTCCCGAGTGCCTACAATGAGCAGTTCTTC. The full variable domain, in which reference TRBV28 and TRBJ2-1 provide the parts outside the CDR3, is DVKVTQSSRYLVKRTGEKVFLECVQDMDHENMFWYRQDPGLGLRLIYFSYDVKMKEKGDIPEGYSVSREKKERFSLILESASTNQTSMYLCASSSLFVPSAYNEQFFGPGTRLTVL.

This clonotype was picked up many times. The chain is built from TRBV12-3 or TRBV12-4 and TRBJ2-2; D unclear. The CDR3 length is 13 residues. V was cut by 6 bases and J by 3 bases, with 8 bases left in between. CDR3 residues: CASSLLDTGELFF. The CDR3 DNA sequence: TGTGCCAGCAGCTTGCTGGACACCGGGGAGCTGTTTTTT.

This clonotype was seen ten or more times. The rearrangement uses TRBV20-1 and TRBJ2-7, with D possibly matching TRBD2 (6 bases). The CDR3 is 11 amino acids. Per the germline V gene, CDR1 is DFQATT and CDR2 is SNEGSKA (reference sequence). Trimming took off 5 bases at V and 3 bases at J, with 8 bases between the two ends. CDR3 amino acids: CSAAGRYEQYF. CDR3 sequence (DNA): TGCAGTGCTGCGGGACGCTACGAGCAGTACTTC.

This chain uses TRBV24-1 with TRBJ1-5, with D hard to call. Germline V lookup: CDR1 KGHDR, CDR2 SFDVKD. This CDR3 is 13 amino acids long. Trimming cost V 4 bases and J 0 bases, with 3 bases left between them. The CDR3 spells CATSEYSNQPQHF. CDR3 DNA sequence: TGTGCCACCAGTGAGTATAGCAATCAGCCCCAGCATTTT.

This clonotype was seen more than once but under ten times. J is TRBJ1-2 and V is TRBV12-3 or TRBV12-4; possibly TRBD1 for D (5 bases). V gave up 3 bases and J gave up 4 bases, with 12 bases separating them. This CDR3 is 14 amino acids long. CDR3 bases: TGTGCCAGCAGTTTCGGGGGACGGATCTATGGCTACACCTTC. It translates to CASSFGGRIYGYTF.

This clonotype has ten or more counts. A junction boundary mismatches the germline segment, possibly from a read error. The chain joins TRBV12-3 or TRBV12-4 to TRBJ2-7, with 10 bases matching TRBD1. The CDR3 covers 15 residues. The CDR3 spells CASTLSGTGAYEQYF. The CDR3 coding sequence is TGTGCCAGCACTTTATCCGGGACAGGGGCGTACGAGCAGTACTTC.

In the case of this clonotype: A much more abundant neighbour one base away suggests this may be a read error. The chain couples TRBV12-3 or TRBV12-4 to TRBJ2-1; TRBD2 matches at 12 bases. The CDR3 contains 16 residues. With 4 bases clipped from V and 12 bases from J, the junction kept 13 bases outside the gene matches. The CDR3: CASSSRTSGTGGGQFF. CDR3 in DNA: TGTGCCAGCAGTTCCCGGACTAGCGGGACCGGGGGGGGGCAGTTCTTC.

This clonotype was detected many times. This chain connects TRBV7-9 to TRBJ2-7; TRBD2 is a possible D gene (6 bases). Germline CDR1 reads SEHNR; CDR2 reads FQNEAQ (reference sequence). The CDR3 sequence is 14 residues long. V was pared by 5 bases and J by 3 bases, with 14 bases between. CDR3 bases: TGTGCCAGCAGCCCCCGCGGGGCTCACTACGAGCAGTACTTC. It translates to CASSPRGAHYEQYF.

This clonotype showed up just a few times. The rearrangement uses TRBV20-1 and TRBJ1-5; a possible D gene is TRBD1 (5 bases). CDR1 and CDR2 (germline): DFQATT, SNEGSKA (reference sequence). The CDR3 is 12 amino acids. V lost 6 bases, J lost 7 bases, and 13 bases lay in between. The CDR3 loop reads CSAGGVRQPQHF. CDR3 sequence (DNA): TGCAGTGCCGGGGGGGTTAGACAGCCCCAGCATTTT.

The chain employs TRBV6-5 and TRBJ2-7; 14 positions agree with TRBD2. CDR3 size: 15 residues. Germline assignment: CDR1 MNHEY and CDR2 SVGAGI. With 2 bases clipped from V and 5 bases from J, the junction kept 2 bases outside the gene matches. The CDR3 coding sequence is TGTGCCAGCAGTTACATGGGACTAGCGGGGGACGAGCAGTACTTC. Protein sequence: CASSYMGLAGDEQYF.